Many counts were recorded for the clone carrying this T cell receptor beta chain. Its target is unknown. This specimen comes from a study of T-cell reconstitution after alpha-beta-depleted transplantation in children. Germline lookup yields CDR1 MGHDK and CDR2 SYGVNS. CDR3 length: 14 residues. Trimming shortened V by 4 bases and J by 7 bases, and 16 bases separated the two germline ends. The TCRbeta library incorporated unique molecular identifiers. TCRdb independently ran MiXCR on the PCR reads; one entry per CDR3 protein. The table records more than 400,000 distinct CDR3 sequences, 9.5% to 12% of them present only once. Points from the study as a whole: Expanded graft clones, several hundred of them, were reportedly the source of alpha-beta T cells about two months after transplant. Hyperexpanded clones declined; after one year, newly produced T cells mostly supplied diversity. Surviving recipient T cells and thymic progenitors underlay high day-60 TCRbeta diversity in some patients.

The genes are TRBV25-1 and TRBJ1-2; D unclear. Here the sequenced sample was PBMCs, mostly from graft donor cells, taken 180 days after TCRalphabeta/CD19-depleted stem cell transplant. The receptor was isolated from a female patient aged 2-9 years who had a stem cell transplant for aplastic anemia, so the T cells may come from the graft donor. The CDR3 here is CASSGTGGVTGYTF. In DNA form, the CDR3 reads TGTGCCAGCAGTGGGACCGGTGGGGTTACTGGCTACACCTTC.